This entry lists 11 T cell receptor beta chains sequenced from one sample in a study of shared clonotypes between healthy human individuals. This table comes from immunoSEQ multiplex PCR, and its TCRdb copy is limited to in-frame clones, with some not included. This sample yields about 2.4 million clones, of which around 94% are seen a single time; 0.13% to 0.15% belongs to the top ten. Material: naive CD4+ T cells sorted from blood. Subset indicated: CD45RA+ positively selected. These receptor sequences come from a man in his late teens or twenties in good health.

About this clone itself: The sample has other DNA sequences that encode this CDR3 too. V gene TRBV9 combines with J gene TRBJ2-3, with 9 bases fitting TRBD2. The germline V gene has CDR1 SGDLS and CDR2 YYNGEE. The CDR3 consists of 16 residues. Unmatched junction bases numbered 4, after V lost 0 bases and J lost 2 bases. CDR3 sequence (DNA): TGTGCCAGCAGCGTAGGGCTAGCGGGACTCACAGATACGCAGTATTTT. Its protein is CASSVGLAGLTDTQYF. Full variable domain (missing parts from reference TRBV9 and TRBJ2-3): DSGVTQTPKHLITATGQRVTLRCSPRSGDLSVYWYQQSLDQGLQFLIQYYNGEERAKGNILERFSAQQFPDLHSELNLSSLELGDSALYFCASSVGLAGLTDTQYFGPGTRLTVL.

The rearrangement uses TRBV9 and TRBJ2-3; D unresolved. CDR1 SGDLS and CDR2 YYNGEE come from the germline V gene. CDR3 size: 16 residues. V lost 0 bases and J lost 4, with 15 bases in between. The CDR3 nucleotides are TGTGCCAGCAGCGTAGGCGCCTCCTTTACCTCAGATACGCAGTATTTT. Protein product: CASSVGASFTSDTQYF.

The chain has TRBV5-6 and TRBJ2-7; 7 positions match TRBD2. J gave up 4 bases and V 7 bases, and 5 bases lay outside the gene matches. This CDR3 spans 12 amino acids. The germline V gene encodes CDR1 SGHDT and CDR2 YYEEEE. This CDR3 reads CASSGGGYEQYF. In DNA, the CDR3 is TGTGCCAGCTCCGGCGGGGGTTACGAGCAGTACTTC.

This chain connects TRBV6-4 to TRBJ2-3, with 9 nucleotides matching TRBD2. The CDR3 contains 15 residues. Germline assignment: CDR1 MRHNA and CDR2 SNTAGT. V lost 5 bases to trimming and J lost 4 bases; unmatched junction nucleotides: 7. The CDR3 bases are TGTGCCAGCAGTCGGCGGGGGGGCGCGTCAGATACGCAGTATTTT. As protein: CASSRRGGASDTQYF.

On this clone itself: In the same sample, other DNA sequences code for this CDR3. The J gene is TRBJ1-4, the V gene TRBV5-1; the D is unclear. The CDR3 loop spans 13 amino acids. CDR1 is SGHRS and CDR2 is YFSETQ in the germline V gene. V gave up 0 bases and J gave up 4 bases, with 4 bases separating them. The CDR3 loop reads CASSLADNEKLFF. The CDR3 DNA sequence: TGCGCCAGCAGCTTGGCTGATAATGAAAAACTGTTTTTT.

This clone showed up just once. The V and J genes are TRBV6-4 and TRBJ1-6, with a weak D call TRBD1 (5 bases). The germline V and J ends were trimmed by 1 base and 5 bases, with 9 bases remaining between them. The length of the CDR3 is 15 residues. Germline V CDR1 and CDR2: MRHNA, SNTAGT. DNA of the CDR3: TGTGCCAGCAGTGACTGGGCAGGGAATAATTCACCCCTCCACTTT. As protein: CASSDWAGNNSPLHF.

About this clone: Additional DNA sequences in this sample encode the identical CDR3. J is TRBJ1-2 and V is TRBV5-1; D is perhaps TRBD1 (6 bases). This CDR3 region has 13 residues. Trimming stripped 4 bases from V and 2 bases from J, with 9 bases between. CDR1 SGHRS and CDR2 YFSETQ come from the germline V gene. CDR3 in amino acids: CASSLGQNYGYTF. The CDR3 bases are TGCGCCAGCAGCCTGGGACAAAACTATGGCTACACCTTC.

About this clone itself: Other nucleotide sequences in the sample specify the same CDR3. The chain's CDR3 is CASSPPGQGAPGANVLTF. The CDR3 nucleotides read TGTGCCAGCTCACCTCCGGGACAGGGGGCGCCTGGGGCCAACGTCCTGACTTTC. The gene calls are TRBV18 and TRBJ2-6; the match to TRBD1 covers 12 bases. The CDR3 runs to 18 residues. CDR1 and CDR2 (germline): KGHSH, LQKENI. V gave up 3 bases and J gave up 2 bases; unmatched junction bases: 5.

With respect to this clone: The same CDR3 is also encoded by other DNA sequences in this sample. This chain links TRBV7-9 with TRBJ1-3, with D maybe TRBD1 (5 bases). The CDR3 totals 15 residues. V was shortened by 1 base and J by 0 bases, with 7 bases between the two germline ends. Germline V gene data show CDR1 as SEHNR and CDR2 as FQNEAQ (reference sequence). The CDR3 coding sequence is TGTGCCAGCAGCTTAGGGGGCAGCTCTGGAAACACCATATATTTT. Translated, it gives CASSLGGSSGNTIYF.

V gene TRBV4-1 combines with J gene TRBJ2-7, with a tentative D call TRBD1 (7 bases). The V and J ends lost 8 bases and 5 bases respectively, with 19 bases between them. The CDR3 has 14 residues. Germline V gene lookup returns CDR1 MGHRA and CDR2 YSYEKL. This CDR3 is CASRGPGGLNEQYF. The DNA for the CDR3 is TGCGCCAGCCGGGGGCCAGGGGGTTTAAACGAGCAGTACTTC.

CDR3 nucleotides: TGCGCCAGCAGCTGGGACAGTTCCACCGGGGAGCTGTTTTTT. Amino acid sequence: CASSWDSSTGELFF. The chain has TRBV5-1 and TRBJ2-2, with 7 bases that match TRBD1. With 3 bases clipped from V and 4 bases from J, the junction kept 3 bases outside the gene matches. CDR1 is SGHRS, CDR2 YFSETQ, per germline. This CDR3 contains 14 residues.